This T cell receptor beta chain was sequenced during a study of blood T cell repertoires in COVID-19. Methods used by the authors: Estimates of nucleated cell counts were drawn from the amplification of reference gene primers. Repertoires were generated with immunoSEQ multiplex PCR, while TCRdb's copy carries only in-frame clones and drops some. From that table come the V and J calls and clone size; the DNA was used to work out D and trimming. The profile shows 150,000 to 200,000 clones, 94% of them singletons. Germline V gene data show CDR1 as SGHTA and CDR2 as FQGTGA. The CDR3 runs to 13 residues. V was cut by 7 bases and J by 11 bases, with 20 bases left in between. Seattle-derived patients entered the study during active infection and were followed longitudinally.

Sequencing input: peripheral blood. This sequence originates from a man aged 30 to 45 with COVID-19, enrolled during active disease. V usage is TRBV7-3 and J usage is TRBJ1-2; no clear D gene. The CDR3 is CASIVREALRYTF. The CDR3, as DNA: TGTGCCAGCATCGTTAGGGAGGCCCTGCGGTACACCTTC.